A single sample gave rise to the 19 T cell receptor beta chains below, sequenced in a study of T-cell reconstitution after alpha-beta-depleted transplantation in children. Unique molecular identifiers tagged the TCRbeta library. TCRdb re-derived calls from the PCR reads in MiXCR, one entry per CDR3 protein. Seen here are hundreds of thousands of distinct CDR3 sequences, about a sixth observed once, and the top ten hold about 41%. Here the sequenced sample was PBMCs, mostly from graft donor cells, taken 360 days after TCRalphabeta/CD19-depleted stem cell transplant. These receptors all stem from a male patient aged 2 to 10 who had a stem cell transplant for acute lymphoblastic leukemia, so the T cells may come from the graft donor.

V and J are TRBV12-3 or TRBV12-4 and TRBJ1-2, with D uncertain. The CDR3 covers 13 residues. V was shortened by 8 bases and J by 3 bases, with 13 bases between the two germline ends. CDR3 in DNA: TGTGCCAGCTCACCGGAATCGGACTATGGCTACACCTTC. This gives the protein CASSPESDYGYTF.

This clonotype was seen more than once but under ten times. This chain's CDR3 is CATSRGIDGDRANTGELFF. CDR3 in DNA: TGTGCCACCAGCAGAGGAATAGACGGGGACAGGGCAAACACCGGGGAGCTGTTTTTT. The genes are TRBV15 and TRBJ2-2; 9 nucleotides line up with TRBD1. The CDR3 loop spans 19 amino acids. Germline loops: CDR1 LNHNV, CDR2 YYDKDF (reference sequence). With 1 base clipped from V and 2 bases from J, the junction kept 11 bases outside the gene matches.

V gene TRBV28 combines with J gene TRBJ1-5, with a possible D match to TRBD1 (5 bases). This CDR3 has 12 amino acids. In germline, CDR1 is MDHEN, CDR2 SYDVKM. Trimming removed 8 bases at V and 3 bases at J, with 8 bases between. CDR3 sequence reads: CASGGTNQPQHF. The DNA for the CDR3 is TGTGCCAGCGGGGGGACCAATCAGCCCCAGCATTTT.

V and J are TRBV13 and TRBJ2-1; 7 nucleotides agree with TRBD2. The CDR3 is 17 residues long. Germline loops: CDR1 PRHDT, CDR2 FYEKMQ (reference sequence). Unmatched junction bases numbered 13, after V lost 0 bases and J lost 8 bases. CDR3 amino acids: CASSLGGGSGGMDEQFF. The DNA for the CDR3 is TGTGCCAGCAGCTTAGGAGGCGGGAGTGGGGGGATGGATGAGCAGTTCTTC.

The chain is built from TRBV20-1 and TRBJ2-5, with TRBD1 as a possible D gene (6 bases). The germline gives CDR1 DFQATT, CDR2 SNEGSKA (reference sequence). This CDR3 region has 15 residues. This CDR3 reads CTASGAKGDQETQYF. For the CDR3, the DNA is TGCACGGCTAGTGGGGCTAAGGGGGACCAAGAGACCCAGTACTTC.

This clonotype was detected ten times or more. The chain couples TRBV28 to TRBJ2-7; the D is unclear. In germline, CDR1 is MDHEN, CDR2 SYDVKM. The ends were cut back, 3 bases at V and 3 bases at J, with 6 bases in the middle. This CDR3 has 12 amino acids. The DNA of the CDR3 is TGTGCCAGCAGTTTCTCCGGCTACGAGCAGTACTTC. Translating gives CASSFSGYEQYF.

The V call is TRBV29-1, the J call TRBJ2-7; tentative D call: TRBD2 (5 bases). In germline, CDR1 is SQVTM, CDR2 ANQGSEA. The CDR3 contains 14 residues. V shed 1 base and J shed 2 bases, with 12 bases lying between them. The CDR3 is CSVEVGIRPYEQYF. The DNA of the CDR3 is TGCAGCGTTGAAGTCGGGATTCGACCCTACGAGCAGTACTTC.

Only a few counts were recorded for this clonotype. V and J are TRBV4-3 and TRBJ2-7, with D perhaps matching TRBD2 (5 bases). Trimming took 5 bases from V and 2 from J, leaving 16 bases between them. Germline CDR1 is LGHNA and CDR2 is YSLEER. This CDR3 is built from 15 residues. The CDR3 loop reads CASSGGPSAAYEQYF. The DNA for the CDR3 is TGCGCCAGCAGCGGCGGGCCCTCTGCGGCCTACGAGCAGTACTTC.

This clonotype showed up many times. J is TRBJ2-1 and V is TRBV28, with TRBD2 as a possible D gene (5 bases). Germline loops: CDR1 MDHEN, CDR2 SYDVKM. The CDR3 runs 14 residues. The ends were cut back, 3 bases at V and 8 bases at J, with 14 bases in the middle. CDR3 sequence: CASSLSLASDEQFF. Written as DNA, the CDR3 is TGTGCCAGCAGTTTGTCGCTAGCAAGCGATGAGCAGTTCTTC.

This chain connects TRBV5-1 to TRBJ1-4; D is ambiguous. Trimming took 0 bases from V and 5 from J, leaving 11 bases between them. Germline values: CDR1 SGHRS, CDR2 YFSETQ. The CDR3 is made up of 15 amino acids. CDR3 protein: CASSLGSTSNEKLFF. The CDR3 DNA follows: TGCGCCAGCAGCTTGGGGAGTACTTCGAATGAAAAACTGTTTTTT.

The V call is TRBV7-2, the J call TRBJ2-7; D possibly corresponds to TRBD2 (6 bases). CDR1 SGHTA and CDR2 FQGNSA come from the germline V gene. CDR3 length equals 16 residues. V lost 0 bases to trimming and J lost 2 bases, with 14 bases between them. The DNA for the CDR3 is TGTGCCAGCAGCTTAGCTGGGGTAGGAGGGACCTACGAGCAGTACTTC. As protein: CASSLAGVGGTYEQYF.

This clonotype has only a few counts. The V gene is TRBV9, the J gene TRBJ2-2; 7 bases line up with TRBD2. CDR3 length: 17 residues. The junction had 12 bases not matched to a gene; V was cut back by 4 bases and J by 3 bases. The germline V gene encodes CDR1 SGDLS and CDR2 YYNGEE. The CDR3 protein is CASSIREVEGDTGELFF. As DNA, the CDR3 is TGTGCCAGCAGCATACGGGAGGTCGAAGGGGACACCGGGGAGCTGTTTTTT.

Worth noting for this clonotype: A much larger clone sits a single nucleotide away, making a read error possible. J is TRBJ2-3 and V is TRBV5-1; D unclear. Trimming took off 5 bases at V and 1 base at J, with 14 bases between the two ends. The CDR3 extends over 15 amino acids. Per germline, CDR1 SGHRS and CDR2 YFSETQ. The CDR3 loop reads CASSPQVVGTDTQYF. The CDR3 nucleotides are TGCGCCAGCAGTCCCCAGGTTGTGGGCACAGATACGCAGTATTTT.

This clonotype occurred many times. The rearrangement joins TRBV9 to TRBJ2-4, with unresolved D. CDR1 and CDR2 (germline): SGDLS, YYNGEE. This CDR3 is 13 amino acids long. V was shortened by 0 bases and J by 8 bases, with 9 bases between the two germline ends. CDR3 coding DNA: TGTGCCAGCAGCGTAGACGTGAGTGACATTCAGTACTTC. This codes for CASSVDVSDIQYF.

There are a few counts of this clonotype. The V gene is TRBV24-1, the J gene TRBJ1-2; tentative D call: TRBD1 (6 bases). V gave up 3 bases and J gave up 4 bases, with 11 bases separating them. The germline CDR1 and CDR2 sequences are KGHDR and SFDVKD. This CDR3 has 14 residues. This chain's CDR3 is CATSDAGQLYGYTF. In DNA form, the CDR3 reads TGTGCCACCAGTGATGCTGGACAGCTCTATGGCTACACCTTC.

This clonotype was detected many times. The rearrangement uses TRBV5-1 and TRBJ2-1; D unresolved. Germline V gene lookup returns CDR1 SGHRS and CDR2 YFSETQ. V lost 0 bases and J lost 7, with 17 bases in between. CDR3 size: 16 residues. This CDR3 is CASSLVLPATVNEQFF. The CDR3 nucleotides read TGCGCCAGCAGCTTGGTACTACCAGCAACCGTTAATGAGCAGTTCTTC.

This clonotype has at least ten counts. The gene calls are TRBV30 and TRBJ1-6; D ambiguous. V shed 2 bases and J shed 0 bases, with 5 bases lying between them. Germline loops: CDR1 GTSNPN, CDR2 SVGIG (reference sequence). The CDR3 consists of 14 residues. The CDR3 bases are TGTGCCTGGAGTCAGAGCTCCTATAATTCACCCCTCCACTTT. It is translated as CAWSQSSYNSPLHF.

This chain uses TRBV7-9 with TRBJ1-3, with 8 nucleotides matching TRBD1. V lost 5 bases, J lost 3 bases, and 3 bases stayed unmatched. Germline V gives CDR1 SEHNR, CDR2 FQNEAQ (reference sequence). CDR3 length: 14 amino acids. The CDR3 DNA reads TGTGCCAGCAGCGCAGGGGGCGGTGGAAACACCATATATTTT. Its translation is CASSAGGGGNTIYF.

The V and J genes are TRBV13 and TRBJ2-1; D is possibly TRBD1 (9 bases). CDR1 and CDR2 from the germline V gene are PRHDT and FYEKMQ (reference sequence). V lost 4 bases, J lost 0 bases, and 22 bases lay in between. There are 19 residues in the CDR3. The CDR3 here is CASSWTGDSGVSSYNEQFF. The CDR3 nucleotides read TGTGCCAGCAGCTGGACAGGGGATAGCGGGGTCAGCTCCTACAATGAGCAGTTCTTC.